The 24 T cell receptor beta chains below all came from one sample that was sequenced in a study of T cell repertoires in cytomegalovirus infection. MiXCR, run by TCRdb on the reads, gives a single entry per CDR3 protein. This table holds 200,000 to 300,000 distinct CDR3 sequences, approximately 9% found once. The sample taken for sequencing was PBMCs. The source is a human donor in good health (CMV status not recorded). Some clones in this sample may be carry-over from other donors' samples.

This clonotype showed up just once. The V call is TRBV29-1, the J call TRBJ1-1; the match to TRBD1 covers 8 bases. Per the germline V gene, CDR1 is SQVTM and CDR2 is ANQGSEA. V shed 1 base, J shed 1 base, and the junction held 8 bases outside the gene matches. CDR3 length: 16 amino acids. As DNA, the CDR3 is TGCAGCGTTGAAGGGGGTGGCGGGACAGGGAACACTGAAGCTTTCTTT. It is translated as CSVEGGGGTGNTEAFF.

This clonotype came up many times. The chain joins TRBV11-3 to TRBJ1-2; D remains ambiguous. CDR1 and CDR2 from the germline V gene are SGHNT and YENEEA. This CDR3 spans 14 amino acids. V gave up 0 bases and J gave up 8 bases, with 13 bases separating them. The CDR3 DNA sequence: TGTGCCAGCAGCTTAGATCCAGCCGCCTGGGGCTACACCTTC. Its translation: CASSLDPAAWGYTF.

Many counts were recorded for this clonotype. This sequence joins TRBV7-2 and TRBJ1-5, with D perhaps TRBD1 (6 bases). Trimming took 1 base from V and 2 from J, leaving 15 bases between them. CDR1 and CDR2 (germline): SGHTA, FQGNSA. The CDR3 contains 17 residues. The CDR3 bases are TGTGCCAGCAGCTTAGGGGCTGCAGGGGTAGGCAATCAGCCCCAGCATTTT. The encoded protein is CASSLGAAGVGNQPQHF.

This clonotype has ten or more counts. The chain links TRBV7-2 to TRBJ2-7; D is unresolved. CDR1 and CDR2 (germline): SGHTA, FQGNSA. Trimming shortened V by 5 bases and J by 2 bases, and 7 bases separated the two germline ends. The CDR3 is 12 amino acids. The CDR3 region is CASSPTAYEQYF. In DNA, the CDR3 is TGTGCCAGCAGCCCCACGGCCTACGAGCAGTACTTC.

This clonotype has ten or more counts. The CDR3 DNA is TGTGCCAGCAGCTTAGCCTCCGATAGCGGTTATACGCAGTATTTT. This sequence encodes CASSLASDSGYTQYF. The chain carries TRBV7-2 and TRBJ2-3; weak D call: TRBD2 (6 bases). Germline values: CDR1 SGHTA, CDR2 FQGNSA. V was clipped by 0 bases and J by 7 bases, with 14 bases between them. CDR3 length: 15 amino acids.

This clonotype was counted many times. J is TRBJ1-5 and V is TRBV6-2 or TRBV6-3, with 7 bases lining up with TRBD1. The CDR3 sequence is 19 residues long. The trim removed 2 bases at V and 0 bases at J, leaving 13 bases unmatched. Germline CDR1 reads MNHEY; CDR2 reads SVGEGT. The CDR3 here is CASSYEPFRDSSSNQPQHF. The CDR3 DNA sequence: TGTGCCAGCAGTTACGAACCTTTCCGGGACAGCTCTAGCAATCAGCCCCAGCATTTT.

This clonotype was recorded at least ten times. The chain carries TRBV7-8 and TRBJ1-2; possibly TRBD1 for D (5 bases). Germline lookup yields CDR1 SGHVS and CDR2 FQNEAQ. Trimming stripped 2 bases from V and 7 bases from J, with 17 bases between. The CDR3 length is 15 residues. Here the CDR3 reads CASSLLQGSAGGYTF. The CDR3 nucleotides are TGTGCCAGCAGCTTATTGCAGGGTTCAGCCGGTGGCTACACCTTC.

Ten or more counts support this clonotype. The chain recombines TRBV28 with TRBJ2-7, with 7 bases that match TRBD2. CDR3 length: 15 residues. CDR1 is MDHEN, CDR2 SYDVKM, per germline. Trimming removed 6 bases from V and 7 bases from J; junction bases left unmatched: 15. As DNA, the CDR3 is TGTGCCAGCAGATTTAGCGGGTCCCCCGCTCGGGAGCAGTACTTC. It yields the protein CASRFSGSPAREQYF.

The chain couples TRBV28 to TRBJ2-5; perhaps TRBD2 as D (6 bases). The germline V gene encodes CDR1 MDHEN and CDR2 SYDVKM. Between the trimmed V and J ends, which lost 5 bases and 1 base, there was a span of 14 bases. The CDR3 is 15 amino acids. The CDR3 sequence: CASSPAGTVQETQYF. In DNA form, the CDR3 reads TGTGCCAGCAGTCCGGCGGGGACTGTCCAAGAGACCCAGTACTTC.

The sample holds many counts of this clonotype. The chain couples TRBV20-1 to TRBJ2-3; 14 bases agree with TRBD2. The CDR3 spans 14 residues. J was trimmed by 6 bases and V by 5 bases; bases with no gene match: 4. CDR1 DFQATT and CDR2 SNEGSKA come from the germline V gene (reference sequence). Here the CDR3 DNA reads TGCAGTGCTGGGACTAGCGGGAGTTACGATACGCAGTATTTT. Encoded protein: CSAGTSGSYDTQYF.

This clonotype was observed many times. The V and J genes are TRBV7-6 and TRBJ1-2; the D gene is possibly TRBD1 (6 bases). Between the trimmed V and J ends, which lost 6 bases and 3 bases, there was a span of 8 bases. This CDR3 is 12 amino acids long. Germline V lookup: CDR1 SGHVS, CDR2 FNYEAQ. The CDR3 region is CASSTGYYGYTF. CDR3 nucleotides: TGTGCCAGCAGTACAGGGTACTATGGCTACACCTTC. The full variable domain, in which reference TRBV7-6 and TRBJ1-2 provide the parts outside the CDR3, is GAGVSQSPRYKVTKRGQDVALRCDPISGHVSLYWYRQALGQGPEFLTYFNYEAQQDKSGLPNDRFSAERPEGSISTLTIQRTEQRDSAMYRCASSTGYYGYTFGSGTRLTVV.

For this clonotype: A much more abundant neighbour one base away suggests this may be a read error. The chain employs TRBV7-6 and TRBJ1-2; D is undetermined. In germline, CDR1 is SGHVS, CDR2 FNYEAQ. Trimming pared 5 bases from V and 3 bases from J, leaving 16 bases between. The CDR3 runs to 15 residues. CDR3 protein: CASSVRPEIHYGYTF. The CDR3 nucleotides are TGTGCCAGCAGCGTTCGTCCGGAGATTCACTATGGCTACACCTTC.

In this sample, this clonotype turned up many times. The chain employs TRBV7-2 and TRBJ2-1; 9 bases are a match to TRBD1. CDR1 SGHTA and CDR2 FQGNSA come from the germline V gene. The J segment lost 5 bases and the V segment lost 1 base, leaving 3 bases of the junction unmatched. The CDR3 is 15 amino acids. CDR3 sequence: CASSLGGTGNNEQFF. CDR3 in DNA: TGTGCCAGCAGCTTAGGGGGGACAGGGAACAATGAGCAGTTCTTC.

In this sample, this clonotype turned up many times. This chain uses TRBV7-8 with TRBJ1-2; D remains unclear. V shed 1 base and J shed 0 bases, with 6 bases lying between them. Germline V CDR1 and CDR2: SGHVS, FQNEAQ. This CDR3 comprises 14 residues. DNA of the CDR3: TGTGCCAGCAGCTTAGGTCAGACTAACTATGGCTACACCTTC. Its translation is CASSLGQTNYGYTF.

This clonotype occurred many times. The genes are TRBV7-2 and TRBJ2-5, with D perhaps matching TRBD2 (7 bases). The V and J ends lost 2 bases and 0 bases respectively, with 22 bases between them. CDR3 length: 19 residues. Germline V gene lookup returns CDR1 SGHTA and CDR2 FQGNSA. This CDR3 is CASSLSLGGGRFYQETQYF. CDR3 in DNA: TGTGCCAGCAGCTTATCTCTGGGAGGGGGGAGATTTTACCAAGAGACCCAGTACTTC.

This clonotype was seen repeatedly, ten times or more. The CDR3 region has the DNA TGTGCCAGCAGCTTAGCAGGGCCACAGGGCCAGTTCTTT. This sequence encodes CASSLAGPQGQFF. The J gene is TRBJ1-1, the V gene TRBV7-6, with a tentative D call TRBD1 (6 bases). The CDR3 runs to 13 residues. V was pared by 0 bases and J by 14 bases, with 16 bases between. Germline V CDR1 and CDR2: SGHVS, FNYEAQ.

This clonotype was recorded at least ten times. The gene calls are TRBV7-2 and TRBJ1-5, with 9 bases matching TRBD1. The germline V gene has CDR1 SGHTA and CDR2 FQGNSA. Losses at the gene ends were 5 bases for V and 3 bases for J; bases not matched to a gene: 8. CDR3 length: 16 amino acids. The CDR3 DNA reads TGTGCCAGCAGCCCAGGACAGGGGAGGATCAATCAGCCCCAGCATTTT. Protein: CASSPGQGRINQPQHF.

The table lists this clonotype with a few counts. This chain links TRBV10-2 with TRBJ2-1; D not certain. CDR3 length: 12 residues. Trimming pared 5 bases from V and 8 bases from J, leaving 10 bases between. Per germline, CDR1 WSHSY and CDR2 SAAADI. CDR3 DNA: TGCGCCAGCAGTCCTCAGTTATATGAGCAGTTCTTC. Translating it yields CASSPQLYEQFF.

This clonotype showed up many times. CDR3 amino acids: CASSRGASGGTDTQYF. The DNA for the CDR3 is TGTGCCAGCAGCCGAGGTGCTAGCGGGGGCACAGATACGCAGTATTTT. The chain couples TRBV7-2 to TRBJ2-3; 9 bases line up with TRBD2. CDR3 size: 16 residues. The germline V gene has CDR1 SGHTA and CDR2 FQGNSA. V gave up 5 bases and J gave up 1 base; unmatched junction bases: 7.

V and J are TRBV28 and TRBJ1-5; weak D call: TRBD1 (6 bases). From germline, CDR1 is MDHEN and CDR2 SYDVKM. CDR3 length: 15 residues. The ends were cut back, 6 bases at V and 7 bases at J, with 19 bases in the middle. The DNA of the CDR3 is TGTGCCAGCAGCCTGGGGGGGGCCTTGGGGCAGCCCCAGCATTTT. This sequence encodes CASSLGGALGQPQHF.

As to this clonotype: The junction departs from the called germline gene at one end, perhaps through a read error. The chain couples TRBV14 to TRBJ2-3; TRBD2 aligns across 7 bases. This CDR3 has 12 residues. The germline V gene has CDR1 SGHDN and CDR2 FVKESK. The CDR3 reads CASSQDGRTSHF. The CDR3 DNA is TGTGCCAGCAGCCAAGATGGTCGGACTAGTCATTTT.

There are many counts of this clonotype. The chain carries TRBV20-1 and TRBJ1-1; D call uncertain. The CDR3 runs 13 residues. The germline gives CDR1 DFQATT, CDR2 SNEGSKA (reference sequence). V was trimmed by 2 bases and J by 1 base, leaving 8 bases between them. CDR3 nucleotide sequence: TGCAGTGCTAGAAGGGAGAGGAACACTGAAGCTTTCTTT. It is translated as CSARRERNTEAFF.

This clonotype came up many times. The chain couples TRBV20-1 to TRBJ1-6, with 7 nucleotides matching TRBD1. J lost 7 bases, V lost 0 bases, and 12 bases had no gene match. Germline V gene data show CDR1 as DFQATT and CDR2 as SNEGSKA (reference sequence). The CDR3 runs 17 residues. CDR3 DNA sequence: TGCAGTGCTAGAGATCTTGTCGACAGGGCAAAAAATTCACCCCTCCACTTT. The encoded protein is CSARDLVDRAKNSPLHF.

With respect to this clonotype: A much more abundant neighbour one base away suggests this may be a read error. The rearrangement uses TRBV4-1 and TRBJ1-3; D is unresolved. Germline V lookup: CDR1 MGHRA, CDR2 YSYEKL. The CDR3 runs 19 residues. CDR3 sequence: CASSQDTGSAQASGNTIYF. The CDR3 region has the DNA TGTGCCAGCAGCCAAGATACGGGCAGTGCACAAGCCTCTGGAAACACCATATATTTT.